This T cell receptor beta chain was sequenced during a study of shared clonotypes between healthy human individuals. Overall study findings and caveats: With four donors compared, 4% to 5% of naive CD4 clonotypes were shared.

As to this clone: Its antigen remains unidentified.

CD45RO negativity and positive selection for CCR7 defined naive CD8 cells, a population that excluded terminally differentiated effector memory CD45RA+ cells. Donors comprised healthy HIV-negative adults lacking recent acute infections or vaccinations. Deep-level assay runs were performed. Repertoires were generated with immunoSEQ multiplex PCR, while TCRdb's copy carries only in-frame clones and drops some. The table lists 750,000 to 1,000,000 clones, 80% to 95% of them singletons, with approximately 25% in the top ten. This TCR came from a man aged 25-45 years in good health. Source material: naive CD8+ T cells sorted from blood.

CDR3 nucleotides: TGCGCCAGCAGCCAAGAAGGTAGGGGGCTAACAGATACGCAGTATTTT. This codes for CASSQEGRGLTDTQYF. The gene calls are TRBV4-1 and TRBJ2-3; 7 nucleotides align to TRBD1. CDR1 and CDR2 from the germline V gene are MGHRA and YSYEKL. This CDR3 spans 16 amino acids. V lost 0 bases and J lost 3; bases outside the gene matches: 6.